Listed here is a single T cell receptor beta chain. What it binds is not known. Healthy Caucasian individuals from Russia aged about 6 to 100 served as donors. Through a sample-barcoded 5' primer and a J-beta primer mix, a second PCR was run for roughly 7 to 11 cycles. All samples yielded 2.5 million or more CDR3-containing paired-end reads. TCRdb reanalysed the 5' RACE reads using MiXCR and keeps one entry per CDR3 protein. The sample has approximately 830,000 distinct CDR3 sequences; 62% are singletons. The data were taken from a study of blood T cells in healthy people across ages. This CDR3 region has 12 residues. Germline CDR1 reads SNHLY; CDR2 reads FYNNEI. Trimming removed 9 bases from V and 7 bases from J; junction bases left unmatched: 6. Points from the study as a whole: PBMCs went unsorted, and a conclusive naive versus antigen-experienced comparison was therefore prevented.

The sequenced sample was blood. This chain joins TRBV2 and TRBJ2-1; 7 positions match TRBD2. This sequence originates from a man aged 25-45 years in good health. For the CDR3, the DNA is TGTGCCAGGGGGGGGGGTGCGAATGAGCAGTTCTTC. Translation gives CARGGGANEQFF.